This T cell receptor beta chain was sequenced in a study of blood T cell repertoires in COVID-19. Study summary: Collection of acute and convalescent COVID-19 samples took place in the United States, Italy and Spain. T cells, B-cell-depleted T cells, or PBMCs supplied cDNA or gDNA.

Trimming took 6 bases from V and 8 from J; bases not matched to a gene: 7. CDR3 length equals 13 residues. Germline values: CDR1 KGHSH, CDR2 LQKENI. In the original analysis: For nucleated cells, counts were estimated from reference gene primer amplification. Here immunoSEQ multiplex PCR was the method, and the copy in TCRdb shows in-frame clones only, minus some. V, J and clone size reflect that table, while D and trimming were determined from the DNA. The sample shows tens of thousands of clones, about 90% of them seen only once. The V call is TRBV18, the J call TRBJ1-1; 9 bases line up with TRBD1. This sequence was found in a woman of 80 years or more with active or convalescent COVID-19. Sample: peripheral blood. The CDR3 loop reads CASSLRTGDEAFF. CDR3 DNA: TGTGCCAGCTCCCTCCGGACAGGGGACGAAGCTTTCTTT.